The 32 T cell receptor beta chains reported below all come from one sample, sequenced in a study of T cells expressing NK-cell markers (dated by TCRdb to 2019 to 2021). Libraries were made using 5' RACE. Data came from an Illumina HiSeq 2000. Each CDR3 protein sequence appears as one entry after TCRdb reprocessed the reads, and no DNA is included. The sample's records list around 140,000 distinct CDR3 sequences. The ten largest clones represent about 12% of the sample. The specimen sequenced was blood T cells: a sorted CD56 or NKG2C T cell subset, CD4+ or CD8+ T cells, or bulk PBMC T cells (not recorded which). The receptors come from a man between 18 and 29 years old in good health. Donor details come from another sample of the same person, matched by shared clones.

The chain's CDR3 is CASSKHKAGANVLTF. The chain couples TRBV21-1 to TRBJ2-6. TRBV21-1 is a recognized pseudogene. The CDR3 is made up of 15 amino acids.

The J gene is TRBJ2-3, the V gene TRBV5-1; TCRdb's D call of TRBD2 is untestable without DNA. Germline CDR1 reads SGHRS; CDR2 reads YFSETQ. The CDR3 is made up of 15 amino acids. CDR3 in amino acids: CASSYSGRAGDTQYF.

The chain has TRBV6-1 and TRBJ2-1. This CDR3 spans 14 amino acids. Germline CDR1 reads MNHNS; CDR2 reads SASEGT. CDR3 sequence: CASSGFSSSNEQFF.

The chain joins TRBV15 to TRBJ2-1; TCRdb reports TRBD2, a call that lacks DNA to check it against. Germline V CDR1 and CDR2: LNHNV, YYDKDF (reference sequence). The CDR3 runs 14 residues. CDR3 region: CATSVRGSSNEQFF.

This chain uses TRBV5-5 with TRBJ2-7; the D call of TRBD1 rests on TCRdb alone, since no DNA is present to check it. Germline-derived CDR1 and CDR2 are SGHKS and YYEKEE (reference sequence). The CDR3 has 14 amino acids. The CDR3 region is CASTVRTGSPEQYF.

The chain combines TRBV9 with TRBJ2-4. The germline V gene encodes CDR1 SGDLS and CDR2 YYNGEE. The CDR3 consists of 13 residues. CDR3 in amino acids: CASSVNGENIQYF.

The chain combines TRBV19 with TRBJ1-5; the TCRdb D gene call, TRBD1, has no DNA to confirm it. Looked up from germline, CDR1 is LNHDA and CDR2 is SQIVND (reference sequence). The CDR3 runs to 14 residues. The CDR3 here is CASTMWTEDQPQHF.

The chain couples TRBV4-3 to TRBJ2-5. Germline CDR1 LGHNA, CDR2 YSLEER. The CDR3 has 15 amino acids. The CDR3 reads CASSQGLGSQETQYF.

The V gene is TRBV11-2, the J gene TRBJ2-5; the TRBD1 assignment by TCRdb is unverifiable without DNA. The germline gives CDR1 SGHAT, CDR2 FQNNGV. The CDR3 spans 17 residues. The CDR3 spells CASSSIRDRGYQETQYF.

The chain joins TRBV4-3 to TRBJ2-7; TCRdb outputs TRBD1, but without DNA this stays unchecked. The germline CDR1 and CDR2 sequences are LGHNA and YSLEER. The CDR3 has 15 amino acids. CDR3 in amino acids: CASSQEKTGLHEQYF.

The V gene is TRBV2, the J gene TRBJ2-4; the TCRdb call, TRBD2, lacks DNA for checking. The CDR3 has 17 residues. Germline assignment: CDR1 SNHLY and CDR2 FYNNEI. This chain's CDR3 is CASSGTSGSLAKNIQYF.

The genes are TRBV7-6 and TRBJ2-1; the D gene TCRdb calls, TRBD2, cannot be checked with no DNA. The CDR3 length is 13 residues. Per germline, CDR1 SGHVS and CDR2 FNYEAQ. CDR3 protein: CASSSRTSREQFF. Combining the CDR3 with reference TRBV7-6 and TRBJ2-1 gives the whole variable domain GAGVSQSPRYKVTKRGQDVALRCDPISGHVSLYWYRQALGQGPEFLTYFNYEAQQDKSGLPNDRFSAERPEGSISTLTIQRTEQRDSAMYRCASSSRTSREQFFGPGTRLTVL.

This chain uses TRBV13 with TRBJ2-2; as DNA is missing, the TRBD1 call by TCRdb cannot be tested. Germline-derived CDR1 and CDR2 are PRHDT and FYEKMQ (reference sequence). The CDR3 extends over 18 amino acids. The CDR3 protein is CASSPSLGVGMPTGELFF.

V gene TRBV16 combines with J gene TRBJ2-7. The CDR3 consists of 16 residues. CDR1 KGHSY and CDR2 FQNENV come from the germline V gene. CDR3: CASSQFGQEITYEQYF.

The chain employs TRBV7-9 and TRBJ2-7; lacking DNA, the TRBD2 call made by TCRdb goes unchecked. In germline, CDR1 is SEHNR, CDR2 FQNEAQ (reference sequence). This CDR3 is 15 amino acids long. Here the CDR3 reads CASGPVGLDSYEQYF.

The rearrangement links TRBV2 to TRBJ2-3; TCRdb lists TRBD2, though no DNA is available to test this call. Germline V CDR1 and CDR2: SNHLY, FYNNEI. The CDR3 runs 16 residues. The CDR3: CASSSPLARSTDTQYF.

The chain's CDR3 is CASSLYAGYANTEAFF. J is TRBJ1-1 and V is TRBV27. The germline V gene has CDR1 MNHEY and CDR2 SMNVEV (reference sequence). The CDR3 has 16 residues.

The V call is TRBV6-1, the J call TRBJ2-5; TCRdb lists TRBD1, though no DNA is available to test this call. The CDR3 consists of 14 residues. Germline V gene lookup returns CDR1 MNHNS and CDR2 SASEGT. CDR3 sequence: CASSELGVGETQYF.

V usage is TRBV28 and J usage is TRBJ2-5. This CDR3 is built from 16 residues. From germline, CDR1 is MDHEN and CDR2 SYDVKM. The CDR3 region is CASSFTFGAGVKTQYF. Looking up the rest from reference TRBV28 and TRBJ2-5 gives the full variable domain: DVKVTQSSRYLVKRTGEKVFLECVQDMDHENMFWYRQDPGLGLRLIYFSYDVKMKEKGDIPEGYSVSREKKERFSLILESASTNQTSMYLCASSFTFGAGVKTQYFGPGTRLLVL.

The chain combines TRBV10-3 with TRBJ1-2; TCRdb's D call of TRBD1 is untestable without DNA. Germline CDR1 reads ENHRY; CDR2 reads SYGVKD. The CDR3 spans 13 residues. This CDR3 is CAISERDNYGYTF.

This sequence joins TRBV7-9 and TRBJ2-1; TCRdb's D call of TRBD2 is untestable without DNA. The CDR3 consists of 13 residues. Germline CDR1 and CDR2: SEHNR and FQNEAQ (reference sequence). This CDR3 reads CASSTGLPFEQFF.

The chain employs TRBV25-1 and TRBJ2-1; TCRdb indicates TRBD2, and absent DNA this call remains unverified. Germline CDR1 is MGHDK and CDR2 is SYGVNS. This CDR3 contains 11 residues. The chain's CDR3 is CASRAGGEQFF.

V is TRBV14 and J is TRBJ2-7; TCRdb designates TRBD2, a call that cannot be tested without DNA. This CDR3 comprises 13 residues. The germline V gene encodes CDR1 SGHDN and CDR2 FVKESK. The CDR3 here is CASSHGRPSEQYF.

This chain connects TRBV12-3 or TRBV12-4 to TRBJ2-1; the TRBD1 assignment by TCRdb is unverifiable without DNA. CDR3 length equals 14 residues. CDR3 region: CASSLGTIPNEQFF.

This rearrangement joins TRBV7-9 to TRBJ2-3; TCRdb outputs TRBD2, but without DNA this stays unchecked. Germline loops: CDR1 SEHNR, CDR2 FQNEAQ (reference sequence). The CDR3 totals 16 residues. The chain's CDR3 is CASIPPASGTTDTQYF. Filled out from reference TRBV7-9 and TRBJ2-3, the complete variable domain reads DTGVSQNPRHKITKRGQNVTFRCDPISEHNRLYWYRQTLGQGPEFLTYFQNEAQLEKSRLLSDRFSAERPKGSFSTLEIQRTEQGDSAMYLCASIPPASGTTDTQYFGPGTRLTVL.

V gene TRBV29-1 combines with J gene TRBJ1-5; TCRdb indicates TRBD1, and absent DNA this call remains unverified. The CDR3 covers 12 residues. CDR1 and CDR2 from the germline V gene are SQVTM and ANQGSEA. CDR3 sequence reads: CSVGQGETPQHF.

The chain has TRBV7-9 and TRBJ1-4; without DNA, the TCRdb call of TRBD1 cannot be checked. This CDR3 region has 13 residues. Germline V gives CDR1 SEHNR, CDR2 FQNEAQ (reference sequence). CDR3 in amino acids: CASSGATNEKLFF. Combining the CDR3 with reference TRBV7-9 and TRBJ1-4 gives the whole variable domain DTGVSQNPRHKITKRGQNVTFRCDPISEHNRLYWYRQTLGQGPEFLTYFQNEAQLEKSRLLSDRFSAERPKGSFSTLEIQRTEQGDSAMYLCASSGATNEKLFFGSGTQLSVL.

The chain carries TRBV29-1 and TRBJ2-2. The CDR3 runs 13 residues. Germline V gene data show CDR1 as SQVTM and CDR2 as ANQGSEA. CDR3 residues: CSVEDLYTGELFF.

This chain joins TRBV12-3 or TRBV12-4 and TRBJ2-5. This CDR3 contains 13 residues. The CDR3 sequence: CASSISQEETQYF.

The rearrangement links TRBV11-1 to TRBJ2-3; the TCRdb D gene call, TRBD2, has no DNA to confirm it. There are 20 residues in the CDR3. CDR1 and CDR2 from the germline V gene are SGHAT and FQDESV (reference sequence). CDR3: CASSLASSRNRRESTDTQYF.

This chain links TRBV5-1 with TRBJ1-1. Germline loops: CDR1 SGHRS, CDR2 YFSETQ. This CDR3 comprises 15 residues. The CDR3 region is CASSLEGSMNTEAFF.

This rearrangement joins TRBV7-8 to TRBJ2-2; TCRdb lists TRBD1, though no DNA is available to test this call. Germline V lookup: CDR1 SGHVS, CDR2 FQNEAQ. CDR3 length equals 15 residues. The CDR3 is CASSLGTGTTGELFF.